This T cell receptor beta chain was identified in a study of blood T cell repertoires in COVID-19. Study overall: There were acute and convalescent COVID-19 samples, and they came from the United States, Italy and Spain. In each case, the material was cDNA or gDNA derived from T cells, B-cell-depleted T cells, or PBMCs.

Germline trimming cut 1 base from V and 7 bases from J; bases unmatched to any gene: 5. CDR3 size: 15 residues. Germline values: CDR1 LNHDA, CDR2 SQIVND (reference sequence). In the authors' workflow: Reference gene primer amplification gave estimated nucleated cell counts. Measured with immunoSEQ multiplex PCR; TCRdb has only the in-frame clones, and not every one. D and trimming were read from the DNA, whereas the V and J calls and clone size are those reported in that table. The profile shows over 120,000 clones, over 75% of them singletons. The receptor comes from a human donor in a cohort sampled during active COVID-19. The chain combines TRBV19 with TRBJ2-2, with TRBD1 matching over 8 bases. The sequenced sample was peripheral blood. CDR3 nucleotides: TGTGCCAGTAGTATAGTCCAGGGGGCTGGCGGGGAGCTGTTTTTT. Protein: CASSIVQGAGGELFF.